The T cell receptor (beta chain) described here comes from a study of blood T cell repertoires in COVID-19. The method was immunoSEQ multiplex PCR; TCRdb's version includes in-frame clones alone and lacks a portion of them. The sample contains 9,500 to 11,000 clones, 80% to 85% of which appear only once. The germline V and J ends were trimmed by 6 bases and 0 bases, with 15 bases remaining between them. There are 15 residues in the CDR3. Germline V lookup: CDR1 MNHEY, CDR2 SMNVEV (reference sequence). This clone showed up just once. The specimen was peripheral blood. This rearrangement joins TRBV27 to TRBJ2-7, with a weak D call TRBD1 (6 bases). This TCR came from a man between 65 and 80 years old with active COVID-19. CDR3 sequence: CASRDEQGSSYEQYF. In nucleotides, the CDR3 is TGTGCCAGCAGGGATGAGCAGGGGAGCTCCTACGAGCAGTACTTC.